This T cell receptor (beta chain) comes out of a study of T cell repertoires in cytomegalovirus infection. One entry per CDR3 protein results from TCRdb running MiXCR on the reads. Of approximately 110,000 distinct CDR3 sequences listed, roughly 41% were seen once; the top ten hold about 74%. This clonotype has more than one count but fewer than ten. Its cognate antigen is unknown. The CDR3 covers 15 residues. CDR1 is MDHEN, CDR2 SYDVKM, per germline. The ends were cut back, 7 bases at V and 5 bases at J, with 17 bases in the middle. Material: CD8+ T cells from cultured PBMCs, obtained from culture after CMV antigen stimulation. The clonotype was recovered from a human donor in good health (CMV status not recorded). Some clones in this sample may be carry-over from other donors' samples. The chain employs TRBV28 and TRBJ2-2, with a possible D match to TRBD2 (6 bases). The CDR3 coding sequence is TGTGCCAGCACCTATCCCGGGAGCCCTACCGGGGAGCTGTTTTTT. This codes for CASTYPGSPTGELFF. Full variable domain (remainder filled in from reference TRBV28 and TRBJ2-2): DVKVTQSSRYLVKRTGEKVFLECVQDMDHENMFWYRQDPGLGLRLIYFSYDVKMKEKGDIPEGYSVSREKKERFSLILESASTNQTSMYLCASTYPGSPTGELFFGEGSRLTVL.